This T cell receptor (beta chain) comes out of a study of T cell responses to AZD1222 COVID-19 vaccine. To note about this clone: The antigen is undetermined.

V lost 8 bases and J lost 0, with 11 bases in between. CDR3 length: 14 amino acids. Per the germline V gene, CDR1 is SGHTA and CDR2 is FQGNSA. Pooled in the analysis were second doses at about 4 or about 12 weeks. Notes on the study in general: After the peak T cell response, and only then, were repertoires sampled.

The protocol was immunoSEQ multiplex PCR, while the TCRdb copy is restricted to in-frame clones and leaves out a portion. There are some 180,000 clones in the sample; around 90% occur only once, and 1.5% to 2.5% lies in the top ten. The chain employs TRBV7-2 and TRBJ1-3; D perhaps matches TRBD1 (5 bases). The specimen was peripheral blood, collected 28 days after the second AZD1222 dose. The TCR comes from an adult who received the AZD1222 COVID-19 vaccine. DNA of the CDR3: TGTGCCAGCCGGCAGGGCAACTCTGGAAACACCATATATTTT. It codes for CASRQGNSGNTIYF.